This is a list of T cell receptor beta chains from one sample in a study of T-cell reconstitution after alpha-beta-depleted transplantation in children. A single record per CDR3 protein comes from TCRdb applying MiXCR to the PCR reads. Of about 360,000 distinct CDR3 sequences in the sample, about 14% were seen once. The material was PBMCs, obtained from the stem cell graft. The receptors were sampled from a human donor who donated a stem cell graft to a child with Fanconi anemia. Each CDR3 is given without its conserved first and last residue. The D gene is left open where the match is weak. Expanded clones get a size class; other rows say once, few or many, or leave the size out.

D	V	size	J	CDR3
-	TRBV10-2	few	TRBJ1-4	ASSEGEKLF
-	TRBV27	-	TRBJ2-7	ASSSKGGTYEQY
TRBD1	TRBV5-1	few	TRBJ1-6	ASSHQSDRDNSPLH
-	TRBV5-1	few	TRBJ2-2	ASSLGRGASTGELF
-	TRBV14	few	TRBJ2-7	ASSLKPGGSGEQY
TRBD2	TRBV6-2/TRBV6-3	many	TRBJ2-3	ASSLSGGATDTQY
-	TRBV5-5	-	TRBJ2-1	ASSSGLEYNEQF
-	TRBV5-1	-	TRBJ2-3	ASSFNSGSSTDTQY
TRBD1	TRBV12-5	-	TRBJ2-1	ASGPDRDEQF
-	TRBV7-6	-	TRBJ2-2	ASTSALANTGELF
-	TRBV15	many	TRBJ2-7	ATSRDPKGGYEQY
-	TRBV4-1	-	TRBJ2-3	ASSLVDRTDTQY
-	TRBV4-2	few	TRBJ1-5	ASSREAGQPQH
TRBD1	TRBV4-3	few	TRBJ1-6	ASSRGQGSYNSPLH
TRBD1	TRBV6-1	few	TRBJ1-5	ASRKQGAEIQPQH
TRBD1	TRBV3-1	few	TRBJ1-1	ASSQVSDRGTEAF
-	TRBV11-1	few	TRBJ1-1	ASSADGRGSSGNTEAF
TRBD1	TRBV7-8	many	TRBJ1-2	ASSEDSGGFSGYT
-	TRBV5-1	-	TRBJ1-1	ASSLVPGETEAF
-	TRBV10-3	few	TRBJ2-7	AIRGTLASYEQY
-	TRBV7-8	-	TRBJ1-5	ASSLVPADSNQPQH
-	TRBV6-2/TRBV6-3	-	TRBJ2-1	ASRVSQAHNEQF
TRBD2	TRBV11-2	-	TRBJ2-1	ASRDTSGGSNEQF
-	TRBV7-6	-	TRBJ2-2	ASNTGFSVSGELF
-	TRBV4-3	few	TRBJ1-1	ASSQDRAGTRDAF
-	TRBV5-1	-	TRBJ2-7	ASSLYGTLGHEQY
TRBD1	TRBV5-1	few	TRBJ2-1	ASSLIGGEGYEQF
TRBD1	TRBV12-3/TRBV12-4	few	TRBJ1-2	ASSSDRVGYGYT
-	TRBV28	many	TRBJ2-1	ASSFDGLDDEQF
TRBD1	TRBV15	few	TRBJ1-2	ATSRDPGQGGGYT
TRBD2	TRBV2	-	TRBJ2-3	ASSEGAGAQY
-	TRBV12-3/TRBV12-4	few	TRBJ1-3	ASNLDGGAGNTIY
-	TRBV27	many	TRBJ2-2	ASSISRGTGELF
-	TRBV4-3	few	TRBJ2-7	ASSQDMWGADSPGEQY
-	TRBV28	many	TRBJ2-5	ASSFEGETQY
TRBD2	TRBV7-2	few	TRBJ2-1	ASSLLAGGGSEQF
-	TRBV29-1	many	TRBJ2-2	SVESRSGTGELF
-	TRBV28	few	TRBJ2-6	ASSSPFRDTGSGANVLT
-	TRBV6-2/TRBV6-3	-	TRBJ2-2	ASSYSITGQYTGELF
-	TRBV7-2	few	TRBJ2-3	ASSLEPEDTQY
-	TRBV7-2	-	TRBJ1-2	ASSFSGLADDYGYT
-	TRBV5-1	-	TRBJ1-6	ASSLLTGTDNSPLH
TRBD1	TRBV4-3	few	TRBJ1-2	ASSPGQGAHGYT
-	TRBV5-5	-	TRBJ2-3	ASRGVVGTQY
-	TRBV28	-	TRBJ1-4	ASSFEADQRRLF